The sample holds a few counts of the clone carrying this TCR beta chain. The data originate from a study of blood T cell repertoires in COVID-19. The overall study: Acute-phase and convalescent COVID-19 samples originated in the United States, Italy and Spain.

Trimming cost V 5 bases and J 4 bases, with 6 bases left between them. Germline CDR1 SEHNR, CDR2 FQNEAQ (reference sequence). The CDR3 consists of 12 residues. In the study's own analysis: By means of reference gene primer amplification, nucleated cell counts were estimated. Libraries were prepared by immunoSEQ multiplex PCR; TCRdb keeps only in-frame clonotypes and omits some of them. The DNA gave D and trimming, while V, J and clone size come from that table. The table lists about 200,000 clones, around 80% of them singletons. This chain uses TRBV7-9 with TRBJ2-1; D unclear. This receptor was obtained from a woman aged 40 to 50 with acute or convalescent COVID-19. Sequences were obtained from peripheral blood. CDR3 loop: CASSRLYNEQFF. In nucleotides, the CDR3 is TGTGCCAGCAGCCGCCTATACAATGAGCAGTTCTTC.